These T cell receptor beta chains were read from a single sample in a study of beta chain features in type 1 diabetes. Sequencing was performed with immunoSEQ multiplex PCR; in TCRdb, only in-frame clones are kept and a portion is missing. Of hundreds of thousands of clones listed, 11% to 15% are singletons. Sequenced input: naive CD4+ T cells from blood. Receptors originate from a man younger than 35 with type 1 diabetes. The CDR3 runs from the conserved cysteine through the conserved F or W. D genes are given only for firm matches. A row's size may be missing; if present it is once, few, many or a size class.

TRBD1	TRBV30	TRBJ1-6	few	CAWRTSGTVNSPLHF	TGTGCCTGGAGGACCTCCGGGACAGTAAATTCACCCCTCCACTTT
.	TRBV6-5	TRBJ1-2	few	CASSGRDIRNYGYTF	TGTGCCAGCAGTGGCCGGGACATCAGGAACTATGGCTACACCTTC
.	TRBV5-1	TRBJ1-5	.	CASSLGGYQPQHF	TGCGCCAGCAGCTTGGGAGGGTATCAGCCCCAGCATTTT
.	TRBV6-5	TRBJ1-2	.	CASSQSGGYTF	TGTGCCAGCAGTCAGAGCGGGGGCTACACCTTC
.	TRBV29-1	TRBJ1-2	.	CSAAQGRDYGYTF	TGCAGCGCTGCCCAGGGCAGGGACTATGGCTACACCTTC
.	TRBV6-1	TRBJ1-2	.	CASSSAGSYGYTF	TGTGCCAGCAGTTCGGCGGGCAGCTATGGCTACACCTTC
.	TRBV18	TRBJ2-7	.	CASSPPVSYEQYF	TGTGCCAGCTCACCACCCGTTTCCTACGAGCAGTACTTC
TRBD2	TRBV25-1	TRBJ2-5	.	CASSEYSRTSADQETQYF	TGTGCCAGCAGTGAATATTCACGGACTAGCGCCGACCAAGAGACCCAGTACTTC
TRBD2	TRBV5-4	TRBJ2-1	few	CASSPGGANYNEQFF	TGTGCCAGCAGCCCCGGGGGGGCGAACTACAATGAGCAGTTCTTC
TRBD1	TRBV29-1	TRBJ2-7	few	CSVEVWDRPGLASYEQYF	TGCAGCGTTGAAGTTTGGGACAGGCCCGGTCTTGCCTCCTACGAGCAGTACTTC
TRBD2	TRBV9	TRBJ2-1	few	CASSVGGTSGYNEQFF	TGTGCCAGCAGCGTAGGGGGGACTAGCGGCTACAATGAGCAGTTCTTC